This is a list of T cell receptor beta chains from one sample in a study of T cells in Graves' hyperthyroidism and ophthalmopathy. From the multiplex PCR reads, TCRdb called clonotypes with MiXCR, one entry per CDR3 protein. The repertoire consists of around 700,000 distinct CDR3 sequences, with roughly 32% occurring once and the leading ten covering roughly 30%. The sequencing input was blood. Receptors originate from a woman aged 40 to 50 with Graves' hyperthyroidism. The conserved cysteine and the conserved F or W are not part of the CDR3 here. Each record gives: clone size, CDR3 length, J gene, D gene, V gene, CDR3 protein. D genes are given only for firm matches. Clone size is stated in some rows and not others, as once, few, many or a class when expanded.

- 14 TRBJ1-5 - TRBV6-5 ASRGTWGASNQPQH
- 15 TRBJ1-5 - TRBV7-2 ASSLAMGGQGREAQH
many 12 TRBJ1-6 TRBD1 TRBV19 ASETGQLNSPLH
- 15 TRBJ2-7 - TRBV6-5 ASSYSRLGQRAYEQY
few 11 TRBJ2-2 - TRBV24-1 ATRKGSPGELF
few 11 TRBJ1-1 - TRBV12-3/TRBV12-4 ASSGAGYTEAF
few 13 TRBJ1-1 - TRBV5-1 ASSLVSGMNTEAF
few 15 TRBJ2-7 - TRBV28 ASSPQGLGVGSYEQY
- 13 TRBJ2-2 - TRBV10-2 ASSESYPNTGELF
many 13 TRBJ1-6 - TRBV19 ASSMAGLWGSPLH
many 14 TRBJ1-6 - TRBV7-2 ASSRDGPPYNSPLH
many 10 TRBJ2-7 TRBD1 TRBV20-1 SGTGQGNEQY
- 12 TRBJ2-2 - TRBV25-1 ASSEPKNTGELS
- 13 TRBJ1-1 - TRBV10-3 AISYPEGVNTEAF
- 12 TRBJ1-1 TRBD1 TRBV27 ASMPRGRWTEAF
many 11 TRBJ1-1 - TRBV10-1 ASSGLGNTEAF
few 13 TRBJ1-2 - TRBV28 ASSSPPGLNYGYT
many 10 TRBJ2-7 - TRBV29-1 SAGEDSYEQY
- 14 TRBJ1-5 TRBD1 TRBV6-5 ASSKSGQGYSRPQH
- 11 TRBJ2-7 - TRBV20-1 SVNFRTGYEQY
- 13 TRBJ2-5 - TRBV4-3 ASSQDRGAGETQY
few 13 TRBJ1-5 TRBD1 TRBV6-5 ASRRTGGANQPQH
- 15 TRBJ2-6 - TRBV5-1 ASSLGGAKSGANVLT
- 13 TRBJ2-7 - TRBV6-1 ASSHAPSSLSEQY
many 12 TRBJ1-2 - TRBV12-3/TRBV12-4 ASSGGRQLYGYT
- 12 TRBJ1-2 - TRBV12-3/TRBV12-4 ASTPNRRNYGYT
- 14 TRBJ2-2 TRBD1 TRBV19 ASSINSYRGSGELF
many 11 TRBJ2-7 - TRBV12-3/TRBV12-4 ASSFPPSYEQY
many 11 TRBJ1-3 - TRBV12-3/TRBV12-4 ASSFSSGNTIY
- 13 TRBJ1-2 - TRBV6-6 ASSYEVGGTYGYT
- 13 TRBJ1-6 - TRBV19 ASSINPGAYSPLH
- 14 TRBJ1-1 - TRBV10-3 ASKGSTAGMNTEAF
many 13 TRBJ2-7 - TRBV5-5 ASSHQRQRLYEQY
few 12 TRBJ2-2 - TRBV11-2 ASSATNRAGELF
many 12 TRBJ1-6 - TRBV11-1 ASSLAGPISPLH
- 16 TRBJ2-7 - TRBV7-6 ASSLAEGTAGGEYEQY
many 12 TRBJ1-2 - TRBV4-3 ASSQERQAYGYT
- 11 TRBJ2-7 TRBD2 TRBV4-1 ASSQDGGAEQY
few 14 TRBJ2-2 TRBD2 TRBV2 ASSLLAGGRTGELF
few 14 TRBJ2-5 TRBD1 TRBV6-9 ASRSTGAVVRETQY
- 12 TRBJ1-6 TRBD1 TRBV10-3 AISVSGGDSPLH
- 11 TRBJ2-7 - TRBV6-5 ASSMDRTYEQY
- 15 TRBJ1-4 TRBD1 TRBV9 ASSVGQPAGGNETLF
- 12 TRBJ1-2 - TRBV11-1 ASSSPGSVYGYT
many 15 TRBJ2-6 - TRBV4-1 ASSPPPARTGANVLT